What follows are 5 T cell receptor beta chains derived from one specimen sequenced in a study of beta chain features in type 1 diabetes. Since all of the isolated RNA was reverse transcribed, expressed TCRB transcripts were what got sequenced. Profiled with immunoSEQ multiplex PCR; TCRdb holds only in-frame clones, not every one. The sample shows about 160,000 clones, about a tenth of them seen only once. No antigen is known for these receptors. Study-wide findings and caveats: All four CD4+ subsets of Type 1 diabetes patients contained TCRB CDR3s that were moderately but significantly shorter.

The sequencing input was central memory CD4+ T cells from blood. The receptors here all came from a young man with type 1 diabetes.

This clone came up a few times. The chain recombines TRBV5-4 with TRBJ2-3; 7 bases match TRBD1. Germline V gene sequence: CDR1 SGHNT, CDR2 YYREEE (reference sequence). With V trimmed by 1 base and J by 1 base, 3 bases remained unmatched. The CDR3 spans 15 residues. The chain's CDR3 is CASSLTGVGTDTQYF. The CDR3, as DNA: TGTGCCAGCAGCTTGACAGGGGTCGGCACAGATACGCAGTATTTT. The full variable domain, its missing parts supplied by reference TRBV5-4 and TRBJ2-3, is ETGVTQSPTHLIKTRGQQVTLRCSSQSGHNTVSWYQQALGQGPQFIFQYYREEENGRGNFPPRFSGLQFPNYSSELNVNALELDDSALYLCASSLTGVGTDTQYFGPGTRLTVL.

This clone appeared many times. V usage is TRBV7-8 and J usage is TRBJ1-4; D might be TRBD1 (5 bases). Germline values: CDR1 SGHVS, CDR2 FQNEAQ. The CDR3 consists of 15 residues. V was shortened by 2 bases and J by 8 bases, with 15 bases between the two germline ends. The DNA of the CDR3 is TGTGCCAGCAGCTTACAGGGCTGGGGAGGCGAAAAACTGTTTTTT. Its translation: CASSLQGWGGEKLFF.

This clone turned up a few times. V usage is TRBV5-1 and J usage is TRBJ2-5, with 7 bases lining up with TRBD1. V trimming: 5 bases; J trimming: 5 bases; junction bases outside the gene matches: 6. Germline V gene sequence: CDR1 SGHRS, CDR2 YFSETQ. This CDR3 region has 13 residues. The DNA for the CDR3 is TGCGCCAGCAGTAAAGGGACAGACGAGACCCAGTACTTC. As protein: CASSKGTDETQYF.

This clone occurred a few times. This chain uses TRBV6-1 with TRBJ1-2, with D hard to call. CDR1 and CDR2 from the germline V gene are MNHNS and SASEGT. With 7 bases removed from V and 1 base from J, the gap between germline ends came to 7 bases. The length of the CDR3 is 12 residues. In DNA form, the CDR3 reads TGTGCCAGCACACTTGTTAACTATGGCTACACCTTC. Its protein product is CASTLVNYGYTF.

This chain connects TRBV14 to TRBJ1-5, with TRBD1 matching over 9 bases. With 5 bases clipped from V and 4 bases from J, the junction kept 15 bases outside the gene matches. This CDR3 is built from 18 residues. CDR1 is SGHDN and CDR2 is FVKESK in the germline V gene. CDR3 nucleotide sequence: TGTGCCAGCAGCACTATTGGGACAGGGATCGGCTGGAATCAGCCCCAGCATTTT. It translates to CASSTIGTGIGWNQPQHF.